This TCR beta chain emerged from a study of T cell responses to AZD1222 COVID-19 vaccine. Study as a whole: Second-dose intervals of approximately 4 or approximately 12 weeks were pooled.

The CDR3 is made up of 19 amino acids. V gave up 0 bases and J gave up 4 bases; unmatched junction bases: 8. The germline V gene has CDR1 MNHEY and CDR2 SVGEGT. Study outcomes and limitations: The peak T cell response came first, and repertoires were sampled only after it. Baseline antibody screening turned up just 6 or 7 seropositive AZD1222 recipients. Among spike-specific TCRs, nearly half reportedly target unmutated variant regions.

Data came from immunoSEQ multiplex PCR; TCRdb stores just in-frame clones and leaves some out. The data show roughly 150,000 clones, about 90% seen once. This clone was picked up a small number of times. Its antigen is not identified. The source material was peripheral blood, sampled on day 0 of AZD1222 vaccination. The V gene is TRBV6-2 or TRBV6-3, the J gene TRBJ2-1; 14 nucleotides line up with TRBD2. The TCR was taken from an adult in good health. The CDR3 nucleotides are TGTGCCAGCAGTTACTCGGGTCGGACTAGCGGGGGGTCTTACAATGAGCAGTTCTTC. Its protein is CASSYSGRTSGGSYNEQFF.